These T cell receptor beta chains were read from a single sample in a study of T cells in Graves' hyperthyroidism and ophthalmopathy. Each CDR3 protein gets one entry after TCRdb re-called the multiplex PCR reads with MiXCR. The data contain about 600,000 distinct CDR3 sequences, around 14% of them singletons. Material: blood. These receptors all stem from a woman aged 18-29 years with Graves' ophthalmopathy. The CDR3 runs from the conserved cysteine through the conserved F or W. The D gene is left open where the match is weak. Clone sizes are given selectively: once, few, many, or a class where the clone is expanded.

D: .; size: few; length: 15; J: TRBJ2-1; V: TRBV18; CDR3: CASSLRDWDENKQFF; DNA: TGTGCCAGCTCCCTCCGGGACTGGGATGAGAATAAGCAGTTCTTC
D: .; size: many; length: 17; J: TRBJ2-2; V: TRBV6-2/TRBV6-3; CDR3: CASTQTRRVPQTGELFF; DNA: TGTGCCAGCACCCAAACACGGAGGGTGCCTCAGACCGGGGAGCTGTTTTTT
D: .; size: many; length: 15; J: TRBJ2-3; V: TRBV24-1; CDR3: CATSDPTATPDTQYF; DNA: TGTGCCACCAGTGATCCCACGGCCACACCAGATACGCAGTATTTT
D: .; size: many; length: 12; J: TRBJ2-1; V: TRBV6-2/TRBV6-3; CDR3: CASSLEGSEQFF; DNA: TGTGCCAGCAGTTTAGAGGGGAGTGAGCAGTTCTTC
D: TRBD1; size: .; length: 16; J: TRBJ2-7; V: TRBV5-1; CDR3: CASSFNPGGVSYEQYF; DNA: TGCGCCAGCAGCTTTAATCCAGGGGGAGTCTCCTACGAGCAGTACTTC
D: TRBD1; size: many; length: 14; J: TRBJ2-7; V: TRBV11-3; CDR3: CASSGQGGIYEQYF; DNA: TGTGCCAGCAGCGGACAGGGGGGAATCTACGAGCAGTACTTC
D: .; size: few; length: 15; J: TRBJ1-4; V: TRBV10-3; CDR3: CAISQNGGSYEKLFF; DNA: TGTGCCATCAGCCAGAATGGGGGGTCCTATGAAAAACTGTTTTTT
D: TRBD2; size: many; length: 16; J: TRBJ2-7; V: TRBV6-2/TRBV6-3; CDR3: CASSPLTSGRLYEQYF; DNA: TGTGCCAGCAGCCCTCTTACTAGCGGGAGGCTCTACGAGCAGTACTTC
D: .; size: many; length: 14; J: TRBJ1-3; V: TRBV28; CDR3: CASKREGSGNTIYF; DNA: TGTGCCAGCAAAAGAGAGGGCTCTGGAAACACCATATATTTT
D: TRBD2; size: few; length: 18; J: TRBJ2-2; V: TRBV6-2/TRBV6-3; CDR3: CASTLPGLAGVNTGELFF; DNA: TGTGCCAGCACCCTTCCGGGACTAGCGGGAGTCAACACCGGGGAGCTGTTTTTT
D: .; size: many; length: 15; J: TRBJ2-7; V: TRBV7-9; CDR3: CASSPRTDPSYEQYF; DNA: TGTGCCAGCAGCCCCAGGACTGACCCCTCCTACGAGCAGTACTTC
D: TRBD2; size: many; length: 19; J: TRBJ2-7; V: TRBV20-1; CDR3: CSARSVERDYVKKGYEQYF; DNA: TGCAGTGCTAGAAGTGTCGAGCGGGATTATGTTAAGAAAGGCTACGAGCAGTACTTC
D: .; size: few; length: 13; J: TRBJ2-7; V: TRBV29-1; CDR3: CSVGPGDSYEQYF; DNA: TGCAGCGTTGGGCCAGGGGACTCCTACGAGCAGTACTTC
D: .; size: few; length: 11; J: TRBJ2-7; V: TRBV30; CDR3: CACREAYEQYF; DNA: TGTGCCTGTAGGGAAGCCTACGAGCAGTACTTC
D: .; size: many; length: 13; J: TRBJ2-7; V: TRBV12-3/TRBV12-4; CDR3: CASSLPETYEQYF; DNA: TGTGCCAGCAGTTTACCAGAGACCTACGAGCAGTACTTC
D: TRBD1; size: .; length: 15; J: TRBJ1-1; V: TRBV24-1; CDR3: CATSDVGTGRSEAFF; DNA: TGTGCCACCAGTGATGTAGGGACAGGGCGATCTGAAGCTTTCTTT
D: .; size: few; length: 15; J: TRBJ1-3; V: TRBV7-3; CDR3: CASSLEQASGNTIYF; DNA: TGTGCCAGCAGCTTAGAACAGGCCTCTGGAAACACCATATATTTT
D: TRBD1; size: many; length: 15; J: TRBJ1-5; V: TRBV4-1; CDR3: CASSQAGTGGQPQHF; DNA: TGCGCCAGCAGCCAAGCCGGGACAGGGGGTCAGCCCCAGCATTTT
D: TRBD2; size: few; length: 17; J: TRBJ2-7; V: TRBV4-1; CDR3: CASSQGLAGGPTIEQYF; DNA: TGCGCCAGCAGCCAAGGACTAGCGGGAGGGCCGACCATCGAGCAGTACTTC
D: .; size: few; length: 18; J: TRBJ2-1; V: TRBV4-3; CDR3: CASSQLADSLSSYNEQFF; DNA: TGCGCCAGCAGCCAACTAGCCGATTCACTGAGCTCCTACAATGAGCAGTTCTTC
D: .; size: many; length: 20; J: TRBJ1-1; V: TRBV7-8; CDR3: CASSFHRRGARILMNTEAFF; DNA: TGTGCCAGCAGCTTCCACAGGCGGGGGGCGCGGATACTTATGAACACTGAAGCTTTCTTT
D: .; size: many; length: 13; J: TRBJ2-3; V: TRBV6-2/TRBV6-3; CDR3: CASSYPGSDTQYF; DNA: TGTGCCAGCAGTTACCCGGGGTCAGATACGCAGTATTTT
D: .; size: .; length: 15; J: TRBJ2-2; V: TRBV6-1; CDR3: CASSELSLGSGELFF; DNA: TGTGCCAGCAGTGAATTATCTCTGGGTTCCGGGGAGCTGTTTTTT
D: .; size: .; length: 11; J: TRBJ1-1; V: TRBV5-5; CDR3: CASTFGGRAFF; DNA: TGTGCCAGCACCTTCGGGGGGCGAGCTTTCTTT
D: .; size: many; length: 14; J: TRBJ1-5; V: TRBV30; CDR3: CAWRQPYSNQPQHF; DNA: TGTGCCTGGAGACAGCCCTATAGCAATCAGCCCCAGCATTTT
D: .; size: many; length: 14; J: TRBJ1-4; V: TRBV7-2; CDR3: CASSLGRRSEKLFF; DNA: TGTGCCAGCAGCTTAGGCCGACGGTCTGAAAAACTGTTTTTT
D: .; size: many; length: 12; J: TRBJ2-3; V: TRBV29-1; CDR3: CSVVEGGDTQYF; DNA: TGCAGCGTTGTGGAGGGGGGAGATACGCAGTATTTT
D: .; size: .; length: 17; J: TRBJ1-1; V: TRBV5-4; CDR3: CASSFKLGGQRNTEAFF; DNA: TGTGCCAGCAGCTTTAAGCTTGGGGGCCAGCGGAACACTGAAGCTTTCTTT
D: .; size: few; length: 17; J: TRBJ2-3; V: TRBV19; CDR3: CASSMASYYRVTDTQYF; DNA: TGTGCCAGTAGTATGGCGAGCTACTACCGGGTAACAGATACGCAGTATTTT
D: .; size: many; length: 16; J: TRBJ2-1; V: TRBV27; CDR3: CASTRQGRGSYNEQFF; DNA: TGTGCCAGCACCCGTCAGGGGCGCGGCTCCTACAATGAGCAGTTCTTC
D: .; size: many; length: 11; J: TRBJ1-5; V: TRBV20-1; CDR3: CSASANQPQHF; DNA: TGCAGTGCTAGCGCGAATCAGCCCCAGCATTTT
D: TRBD2; size: many; length: 17; J: TRBJ2-7; V: TRBV7-2; CDR3: CASSLGLAGGFPYEQYF; DNA: TGTGCCAGCAGCTTAGGACTAGCGGGAGGATTCCCCTACGAGCAGTACTTC
D: .; size: many; length: 16; J: TRBJ2-7; V: TRBV4-1; CDR3: CASSPPWERERSEQYF; DNA: TGCGCCAGCAGCCCCCCCTGGGAGAGGGAACGTTCCGAGCAGTACTTC
D: TRBD2; size: many; length: 19; J: TRBJ2-1; V: TRBV3-1; CDR3: CASSPVGLPSSGSLGEQFF; DNA: TGTGCCAGCAGCCCGGTTGGCCTCCCCTCTAGCGGGAGTTTGGGTGAGCAGTTCTTC
D: .; size: many; length: 14; J: TRBJ2-7; V: TRBV6-1; CDR3: CASSLTGHPYEQYF; DNA: TGTGCCAGCAGTCTGACGGGACACCCCTACGAGCAGTACTTC
D: .; size: .; length: 12; J: TRBJ2-7; V: TRBV7-7; CDR3: CASSLLFYEQYF; DNA: TGTGCTAGCAGCTTACTATTCTACGAGCAGTACTTC
D: .; size: many; length: 11; J: TRBJ2-3; V: TRBV20-1; CDR3: CSAPLRDTQYF; DNA: TGCAGTGCTCCCCTTAGAGATACGCAGTATTTT
D: .; size: many; length: 17; J: TRBJ2-3; V: TRBV3-1; CDR3: CASSQDPLRSTTDTQYF; DNA: TGTGCCAGCAGCCAAGATCCCCTTAGATCCACCACAGATACGCAGTATTTT
D: .; size: many; length: 15; J: TRBJ1-2; V: TRBV7-9; CDR3: CASSSTGRADYGYTF; DNA: TGTGCCAGCAGCTCAACAGGGCGGGCGGACTATGGCTACACCTTC
D: TRBD1; size: many; length: 14; J: TRBJ2-7; V: TRBV3-1; CDR3: CASSPGQGVYEQYF; DNA: TGTGCCAGCAGCCCGGGACAGGGAGTCTACGAGCAGTACTTC
D: .; size: .; length: 13; J: TRBJ2-3; V: TRBV9; CDR3: CASSLEWRDTQYF; DNA: TGTGCCAGCAGCCTAGAGTGGAGGGATACGCAGTATTTT
D: TRBD2; size: many; length: 15; J: TRBJ2-3; V: TRBV28; CDR3: CASSLISGSPDTQYF; DNA: TGTGCCAGCAGTTTAATTAGCGGGAGCCCAGATACGCAGTATTTT
D: TRBD1; size: many; length: 16; J: TRBJ2-1; V: TRBV11-2; CDR3: CASTASWTGGYNEQFF; DNA: TGTGCCAGCACAGCTTCTTGGACAGGGGGCTACAATGAGCAGTTCTTC
D: .; size: few; length: 13; J: TRBJ1-5; V: TRBV20-1; CDR3: CSARERYNQPQHF; DNA: TGCAGTGCTAGAGAGCGATACAATCAGCCCCAGCATTTT